This TCR beta chain was sequenced for a study of blood T cell repertoires in COVID-19 (dated by TCRdb to about 2020). Regarding the research as a whole: Samples from collaborators originated in the United States, Italy and Spain and spanned both the acute and convalescent phases of COVID-19. The repertoires were released in a freely available public database meant as a resource for research on the immune response to SARS-CoV-2. Where available, HLA class I and class II types were obtained from metadata supplied by the sample provider rather than from assay-based typing. The material from the prospective study consisted of cDNA or gDNA derived from T cells, B-cell-depleted T cells, or PBMCs. Deeply sampled blood TCRbeta repertoires from subjects exposed to, actively infected with, or recovered from COVID-19 were included in the dataset. The samples were drawn from the first 160 participants of the ongoing ImmuneRACE study and from 950 to 1,500 subjects provided by 6 global collaborators. The sample metadata nearly always contained a de-identified subject ID, COVID-19 status, age in years and sex. Overall study outcomes, separate from this receptor: How much clinical and demographic metadata was included differed by source and by participant, and the metadata was provided uncurated.

To note about this clone: Its binding antigen is unknown. Base qualities are not recorded, but no much larger clone differs from it by a single base.

TCRbeta CDR3 regions were amplified from genomic DNA using the immunoSEQ Assay, a bias-controlled multiplex PCR. The original methods were these. The number of nucleated cells in each sample was estimated from the amplification of reference gene primers within the assay. To quantify the absolute abundance of each unique TCRbeta CDR3 rearrangement, sequence reads were collapsed and filtered. For each sample, productive Simpson clonality was calculated as the square root of Simpson's diversity index across productive rearrangements. TCRdb retrieved this table from immuneACCESS and kept in-frame rearrangements only. Not all clones are present; in checked studies, unresolved V genes account for under half, and no reason is known for the remainder. V, J and clone size were drawn from that table, and D and trimming were deduced from the DNA. This sample gives hundreds of thousands of clones in total; 87% of them show up just once. Of the sample, over 1.2% falls within the top ten clones.

Another Seattle source contributed samples from volunteer blood donors who had recovered from COVID-19. Whole blood was collected in K2EDTA tubes by collaborating institutions according to the institutions' own protocols. For TCRbeta analysis, collaborators shipped samples as frozen whole blood, isolated PBMCs, or DNA extracted from either of those sample types. The CDR3 sequence holds 15 residues, the cysteine and phenylalanine included. The kept DNA is CDR3 alone, 45 bases in frame from the first base. CDR1 LNHDA and CDR2 SQIVND were looked up in the germline V gene (reference sequence). Trimming takes 6 bases from V and 3 bases from J, and the germline ends sit 15 bases apart.

The sequence derives from a woman aged 35 to 49 who had recovered from COVID-19. Rearrangement joined TRBV19 to TRBJ2-1; TRBD1 is perhaps the D gene, given 5 matching bases. The sequenced sample consisted of peripheral blood. The nucleotide sequence reads TGTGCCAGTAGCGAACAGGTCCCCTTCTACAATGAGCAGTTCTTC. This sequence encodes CASSEQVPFYNEQFF.